This is a list of T cell receptor beta chains from one sample in a study of T cell changes during pregnancy in multiple sclerosis. The protocol was immunoSEQ multiplex PCR, while the TCRdb copy is restricted to in-frame clones and leaves out a portion. The table includes roughly 87,000 clones, over 80% detected once. This specimen consisted of PBMCs, obtained in the first trimester of pregnancy. These receptors were obtained from a female donor in good health, serving as a control in a pregnancy study. Some clones in this sample may be carry-over from other donors' samples. Both conserved end residues are part of each CDR3. Fields, in order: V gene, D gene, J gene, clone size, CDR3 protein, CDR3 DNA. D genes are given only for firm matches. Expanded clones get a size class; other rows say once, few or many, or leave the size out.

>TRBV5-8|NA|TRBJ1-1|NA
CASSLASGPNTEAFF
TGTGCCAGCAGCTTGGCTTCAGGTCCTAACACTGAAGCTTTCTTT
>TRBV25-1|NA|TRBJ1-1|NA
CASTQDTEAFF
TGTGCCAGCACCCAGGACACTGAAGCTTTCTTT
>TRBV9|NA|TRBJ1-5|NA
CASSGDTSNQPQHF
TGTGCCAGCAGCGGGGACACCAGCAATCAGCCCCAGCATTTT
>TRBV4-3|TRBD1|TRBJ2-7|once
CASSQEGGQGDYEQYF
TGCGCCAGCAGCCAAGAAGGAGGACAGGGCGACTACGAGCAGTACTTC
>TRBV29-1|NA|TRBJ2-1|NA
CSAGPGRNEQFF
TGCAGCGCTGGGCCAGGGCGTAATGAGCAGTTCTTC
>TRBV5-4|TRBD2|TRBJ2-1|NA
CASSFERGGQEEQFF
TGTGCCAGCAGCTTTGAGCGGGGGGGCCAGGAAGAGCAGTTCTTC
>TRBV7-9|TRBD1|TRBJ2-7|NA
CASSGQGPTYEQYF
TGTGCCAGCAGCGGACAGGGGCCGACCTACGAGCAGTACTTC
>TRBV18|NA|TRBJ1-3|NA
CASSPGHTGNTIYF
TGTGCCAGCTCACCGGGACACACTGGAAACACCATATATTTT
>TRBV28|NA|TRBJ2-2|NA
CASSLLSIRGGELFF
TGTGCCAGCAGTTTATTGTCGATTCGAGGCGGGGAGCTGTTTTTT
>TRBV25-1|TRBD1|TRBJ2-1|NA
CASSGRKGQSYNEQFF
TGTGCCAGCAGTGGGAGGAAGGGACAGTCCTACAATGAGCAGTTCTTC
>TRBV11-2|TRBD1|TRBJ1-2|NA
CASRSVRTGYGYTF
TGTGCCAGCAGGTCCGTTCGGACAGGGTATGGCTACACCTTC
>TRBV10-3|NA|TRBJ1-4|NA
CAISGAGVDEKLFF
TGTGCCATCAGTGGGGCGGGGGTCGACGAAAAACTGTTTTTT
>TRBV19|NA|TRBJ1-3|NA
CASSILGGSGNTIYF
TGTGCCAGTAGTATTTTAGGCGGATCTGGAAACACCATATATTTT
>TRBV4-1|NA|TRBJ2-5|NA
CASSQETGQETQYF
TGCGCCAGCAGCCAAGAAACAGGGCAAGAGACCCAGTACTTC
>TRBV28|NA|TRBJ2-7|NA
CASSLDRFGEQYF
TGTGCCAGCAGTCTCGACAGGTTCGGAGAGCAGTACTTC
>TRBV7-8|NA|TRBJ2-5|NA
CASSSYQETQYF
TGTGCCAGCAGCTCGTACCAAGAGACCCAGTACTTC
>TRBV28|NA|TRBJ1-1|NA
CASSLLFSTETVAFF
TGTGCCAGCAGTTTATTGTTTAGTACGGAGACTGTGGCTTTCTTT
>TRBV9|TRBD1|TRBJ1-3|NA
CASSEQGAGNTIYF
TGTGCCAGCAGCGAACAGGGGGCTGGAAACACCATATATTTT
>TRBV9|NA|TRBJ2-2|NA
CASSVAGNTGELFF
TGTGCCAGCAGCGTAGCCGGGAACACCGGGGAGCTGTTTTTT
>TRBV7-9|NA|TRBJ2-3|NA
CASSFLAGFRTDTQYF
TGTGCCAGCAGCTTTCTGGCGGGGTTTCGCACAGATACGCAGTATTTT
>TRBV18|NA|TRBJ1-6|NA
CASLTVGSPLHF
TGTGCCAGCTTGACAGTTGGTTCACCCCTCCACTTT
>TRBV5-1|NA|TRBJ1-1|NA
CASSLSAAMNTEAFF
TGCGCCAGCAGCTTGTCGGCGGCCATGAACACTGAAGCTTTCTTT
>TRBV18|NA|TRBJ1-4|NA
CASSPPMPFTDEKLFF
TGTGCCAGCTCACCGCCTATGCCTTTTACCGATGAAAAACTGTTTTTT
>TRBV28|TRBD2|TRBJ2-5|NA
CASSRAGGDQETQYF
TGTGCCAGCAGCCGAGCGGGGGGGGACCAAGAGACCCAGTACTTC
>TRBV18|TRBD1|TRBJ2-3|NA
CASSPPQFRGLTDTQYF
TGTGCCAGCTCACCACCGCAGTTTAGGGGGCTCACAGATACGCAGTATTTT
>TRBV28|TRBD2|TRBJ2-7|NA
CATTPGLGFPYEQYF
TGTGCCACCACCCCGGGACTAGGCTTTCCCTACGAGCAGTACTTC
>TRBV4-3|NA|TRBJ2-1|NA
CASSQDGVVEQFF
TGCGCCAGCAGCCAAGATGGAGTTGTCGAGCAGTTCTTC
>TRBV9|TRBD2|TRBJ2-1|NA
CASSDRREHRFHEQFF
TGTGCCAGCAGCGACAGGCGGGAGCACCGCTTCCATGAGCAGTTCTTC
>TRBV4-1|NA|TRBJ1-1|NA
CASSQPRPGGKNTEAFF
TGCGCCAGCAGCCAACCCCGCCCTGGGGGGAAGAACACTGAAGCTTTCTTT
>TRBV9|NA|TRBJ1-1|NA
CASSVDRNTEAFF
TGTGCCAGCAGCGTTGACAGGAACACTGAAGCTTTCTTT
>TRBV7-9|TRBD1|TRBJ1-2|NA
CASIRTGGPDYGYTF
TGTGCCAGCATAAGGACAGGGGGTCCGGACTATGGCTACACCTTC
>TRBV5-4|TRBD1|TRBJ1-1|NA
CASSRWTGGRTEAFF
TGTGCCAGCAGCCGCTGGACAGGGGGCCGAACTGAAGCTTTCTTT
>TRBV27|NA|TRBJ1-6|NA
CASTQQGRGSPLHF
TGTGCCAGCACCCAACAGGGCCGGGGATCACCCCTCCACTTT
>TRBV4-1|TRBD1|TRBJ2-1|NA
CASSPTKKTGGHWNEQFF
TGCGCCAGCAGCCCAACAAAAAAGACAGGGGGCCATTGGAATGAGCAGTTCTTC
>TRBV1|NA|TRBJ2-1|NA
CTSSHPFNGLVYNEQFF
TGCACCAGCAGCCACCCATTTAATGGTCTAGTCTACAATGAGCAGTTCTTC
>TRBV5-4|TRBD1|TRBJ2-5|once
CASSQKTGDQETQYF
TGTGCCAGCAGCCAAAAGACAGGGGACCAAGAGACCCAGTACTTC
>TRBV11-2|TRBD2|TRBJ2-1|few
CASSLDRLGGGFYNEQFF
TGTGCCAGCAGCTTAGATCGGTTAGGCGGGGGGTTCTACAATGAGCAGTTCTTC
>TRBV20-1|NA|TRBJ1-1|NA
CSARRREAFF
TGCAGTGCGAGGAGGAGAGAAGCTTTCTTT
>TRBV13|TRBD1|TRBJ1-3|NA
CASSFNTGGRNTIYF
TGTGCCAGCAGCTTCAATACAGGGGGACGAAACACCATATATTTT
>TRBV5-1|NA|TRBJ1-2|NA
CASSLDGGGYGYTF
TGCGCCAGCAGCTTGGATGGGGGGGGCTATGGCTACACCTTC
>TRBV18|TRBD1|TRBJ1-5|NA
CASSPTGGGNQPQHF
TGTGCCAGCTCACCCACAGGGGGTGGCAATCAGCCCCAGCATTTT
>TRBV5-4|TRBD2|TRBJ2-7|NA
CASSFSSGSYEQYF
TGTGCCAGCAGCTTTTCTAGCGGATCCTACGAGCAGTACTTC
>TRBV28|TRBD1|TRBJ1-1|NA
CASSLVPGTGNTEAFF
TGTGCCAGCAGTTTAGTCCCCGGGACAGGGAACACTGAAGCTTTCTTT
>TRBV9|TRBD1|TRBJ2-5|few
CASGLTGGEQETQYF
TGTGCCAGCGGACTGACAGGGGGCGAACAAGAGACCCAGTACTTC
>TRBV27|TRBD1|TRBJ1-2|NA
CASSLISGGGYTF
TGTGCCAGCAGTTTGATCTCAGGGGGCGGCTACACCTTC
>TRBV5-6|TRBD1|TRBJ1-2|NA
CASSHDRELEGYTF
TGTGCCAGCAGCCATGACAGGGAGTTAGAGGGCTACACCTTC
>TRBV28|TRBD2|TRBJ2-1|NA
CASSLQAGLEHEQFF
TGTGCCAGCAGTTTACAAGCGGGACTAGAGCATGAGCAGTTCTTC
>TRBV6-1|NA|TRBJ2-2|NA
CASSEAGAENTGELFF
TGTGCCAGCAGTGAAGCGGGGGCCGAGAACACCGGGGAGCTGTTTTTT
>TRBV28|NA|TRBJ1-3|NA
CASSLQGSGNTIYF
TGTGCCAGCAGTTTACAGGGATCTGGAAACACCATATATTTT
>TRBV4-1|NA|TRBJ2-7|once
CASSQGETGTYEQYF
TGCGCCAGCAGCCAAGGGGAAACAGGGACCTACGAGCAGTACTTC
>TRBV7-6|NA|TRBJ1-6|NA
CASSLDRQIGSPLHF
TGTGCCAGCAGCTTAGACAGGCAGATTGGTTCACCCCTCCACTTT
>TRBV5-1|TRBD1|TRBJ2-5|NA
CASSPGQGAWETQYF
TGCGCCAGCAGCCCGGGACAGGGGGCATGGGAGACCCAGTACTTC
>TRBV5-1|NA|TRBJ2-1|once
CASSLALEYNEQFF
TGCGCCAGCAGCTTGGCGTTAGAATACAATGAGCAGTTCTTC
>TRBV7-2|NA|TRBJ2-2|NA
CASSPTAAFPGELFF
TGTGCCAGCAGCCCAACAGCTGCATTCCCCGGGGAGCTGTTTTTT
>TRBV4-2|TRBD2|TRBJ2-1|NA
CASSQGLAGAYNEQFF
TGTGCCAGCAGCCAAGGGCTAGCGGGGGCATACAATGAGCAGTTCTTC